The 28 T cell receptor beta chains given below trace back to one sample, sequenced in a study of blood T cell repertoires in COVID-19 (TCRdb year 2020). Library prep was done by the immunoSEQ multiplex PCR assay. As stored in TCRdb, this immuneACCESS dataset retains in-frame rearrangements with V and J assigned. A fraction of the clones does not appear; measured against another copy, unresolved V genes explain less than half of the discrepancy, and the remainder lacks a known reason. This sample is represented by approximately 240,000 clones; less than 90% of them were singletons. The ten largest account for roughly 3.2% of the sample. Material: PBMCs or T cells enriched from blood (not recorded which). Every receptor here comes from a woman between 45 and 60 years old in a cohort exposed to, infected with or recovered from COVID-19 (not recorded which).

This clone was detected only a few times. This sequence joins TRBV12-3 or TRBV12-4 and TRBJ2-7; TRBD1 might be the D (6 bases). This CDR3 region has 13 residues. The V end was cut by 6 bases, the J end by 1 base, with 10 bases between. The CDR3 region is CASSLGHSYEQYF. The CDR3 DNA follows: TGTGCCAGCAGCCTGGGACATTCCTACGAGCAGTACTTC.

This clone was detected only once. V usage is TRBV5-1 and J usage is TRBJ2-7; maybe TRBD1 (6 bases). Germline V gene sequence: CDR1 SGHRS, CDR2 YFSETQ. The CDR3 is made up of 14 amino acids. V gave up 0 bases and J gave up 6 bases, with 13 bases separating them. DNA for the CDR3: TGCGCCAGCAGCTTGGAACAGGGCGCCGCCGAGCAGTACTTC. This encodes CASSLEQGAAEQYF.

V is TRBV7-6 and J is TRBJ1-4, with a tentative D call TRBD1 (6 bases). This CDR3 contains 16 residues. V lost 5 bases, J lost 2 bases, and 15 bases lay in between. Germline assignment: CDR1 SGHVS and CDR2 FNYEAQ. The CDR3 DNA reads TGTGCCAGCAGCAAGACACGGGGGGCTACTAATGAAAAACTGTTTTTT. This gives the protein CASSKTRGATNEKLFF.

V is TRBV7-2 and J is TRBJ2-1, with 7 bases fitting TRBD2. CDR3 length: 15 amino acids. V trimming: 4 bases; J trimming: 2 bases; junction bases outside the gene matches: 5. Per germline, CDR1 SGHTA and CDR2 FQGNSA. CDR3 sequence (DNA): TGTGCCAGCAGCTCCAGCGGGGCCACCTACAATGAGCAGTTCTTC. The encoded protein is CASSSSGATYNEQFF.

Worth noting for this clone: Other DNA sequences in this sample translate to the same CDR3. This chain joins TRBV18 and TRBJ1-2, with 9 bases matching TRBD1. V shed 2 bases, J shed 1 base, and the junction held 2 bases outside the gene matches. From germline, CDR1 is KGHSH and CDR2 LQKENI. The CDR3 has 15 amino acids. This CDR3 is CASSPGQGNNYGYTF. The DNA for the CDR3 is TGTGCCAGCTCACCAGGACAGGGGAATAACTATGGCTACACCTTC. Full variable domain (outside the CDR3, taken from reference TRBV18 and TRBJ1-2): NAGVMQNPRHLVRRRGQEARLRCSPMKGHSHVYWYRQLPEEGLKFMVYLQKENIIDESGMPKERFSAEFPKEGPSILRIQQVVRGDSAAYFCASSPGQGNNYGYTFGSGTRLTVV.

A single count supports this clone. The V call is TRBV24-1, the J call TRBJ2-2, with TRBD2 identical over 7 bases. V lost 11 bases to trimming and J lost 3 bases; unmatched junction nucleotides: 8. Looked up from germline, CDR1 is KGHDR and CDR2 is SFDVKD. The CDR3 is 14 residues long. CDR3 loop: CASGGGGDTGELFF. As DNA, the CDR3 is TGTGCCAGCGGCGGCGGGGGAGACACCGGGGAGCTGTTTTTT.

The chain couples TRBV20-1 to TRBJ1-1, with 8 positions matching TRBD1. Germline CDR1 and CDR2: DFQATT and SNEGSKA (reference sequence). The CDR3 consists of 17 residues. Trimming at V came to 3 bases and at J to 1 base, leaving 13 bases not matched to a gene. This CDR3 reads CSASVLKRTGRNTEAFF. CDR3 sequence (DNA): TGCAGTGCTAGTGTGTTGAAAAGGACAGGGCGGAACACTGAAGCTTTCTTT.

The chain uses TRBV3-1 (or the pseudogene TRBV3-2) and TRBJ1-5; D gene uncertain. V was pared by 1 base and J by 4 bases, with 8 bases between. The CDR3 is 14 residues long. From germline, CDR1 is LGHDT and CDR2 YNNKEL (reference sequence). CDR3 protein: CASSQGQANQPQHF. CDR3 nucleotide sequence: TGTGCCAGCAGCCAAGGTCAAGCTAATCAGCCCCAGCATTTT.

The sample holds a few counts of this clone. The chain combines TRBV2 with TRBJ1-5; D gene uncertain. Deletions cut 9 bases from V and 1 base from J, with 10 bases between. The CDR3 runs 13 residues. In germline, CDR1 is SNHLY, CDR2 FYNNEI. As DNA, the CDR3 is TGTGCCAGTGCAGCGGAGAGCAATCAGCCCCAGCATTTT. Its translation is CASAAESNQPQHF.

The V and J genes are TRBV3-1 (or the pseudogene TRBV3-2) and TRBJ1-2; a possible D gene is TRBD1 (6 bases). The CDR3 is 15 residues long. Germline V gene data show CDR1 as LGHDT and CDR2 as YNNKEL (reference sequence). V was pared by 4 bases and J by 6 bases, with 18 bases between. In DNA form, the CDR3 reads TGTGCCAGCAGCCCAGTCCAGGGGAATTTGGATGGCTACACCTTC. Translation: CASSPVQGNLDGYTF.

The rearrangement uses TRBV18 and TRBJ2-7; D might be TRBD1 (5 bases). CDR3 size: 14 residues. Germline lookup yields CDR1 KGHSH and CDR2 LQKENI. V was shortened by 4 bases and J by 0 bases, with 10 bases between the two germline ends. The CDR3 here is CASSLQESSYEQYF. The CDR3 bases are TGTGCCAGCTCACTACAGGAGAGCTCCTACGAGCAGTACTTC. Full variable domain (outside the CDR3, taken from reference TRBV18 and TRBJ2-7): NAGVMQNPRHLVRRRGQEARLRCSPMKGHSHVYWYRQLPEEGLKFMVYLQKENIIDESGMPKERFSAEFPKEGPSILRIQQVVRGDSAAYFCASSLQESSYEQYFGPGTRLTVT.

This clone has just one count. The V and J genes are TRBV4-1 and TRBJ2-7; 10 nucleotides line up with TRBD1. V trimming: 10 bases; J trimming: 5 bases; junction bases outside the gene matches: 5. Germline values: CDR1 MGHRA, CDR2 YSYEKL. The CDR3 runs 12 residues. The chain's CDR3 is CATGTGVDEQYF. DNA for the CDR3: TGCGCCACCGGGACAGGGGTCGACGAGCAGTACTTC.

This clone has a single count. The chain is built from TRBV27 and TRBJ2-5; a weak D match, TRBD2 (6 bases). CDR3 length: 15 residues. CDR1 is MNHEY and CDR2 is SMNVEV in the germline V gene (reference sequence). Trimming removed 3 bases at V and 3 bases at J, with 14 bases between. The CDR3 coding sequence is TGTGCCAGCAGTTTTCTGCCGGCGGGGAAAGAGACCCAGTACTTC. It codes for CASSFLPAGKETQYF.

The genes are TRBV30 and TRBJ2-1, with D unclear. Germline V CDR1 and CDR2: GTSNPN, SVGIG (reference sequence). This CDR3 is built from 11 residues. V lost 5 bases, J lost 4 bases, and 6 bases lay in between. The CDR3 sequence: CAWDLYNEQFF. The CDR3 DNA follows: TGTGCCTGGGACTTATACAATGAGCAGTTCTTC.

This chain uses TRBV7-2 with TRBJ2-7; TRBD2 might be the D (6 bases). The CDR3 length is 15 residues. The V gene's germline CDR1 is SGHTA and CDR2 FQGNSA. The V gene lost 5 bases and the J gene lost 3 bases, with 17 bases spanning the gap. The CDR3 is CASSTGVDRFYEQYF. As DNA, the CDR3 is TGTGCCAGCAGCACGGGGGTAGACAGATTCTACGAGCAGTACTTC.

The genes are TRBV7-2 and TRBJ1-2; possibly TRBD1 for D (6 bases). The CDR3 has 14 residues. Germline loops: CDR1 SGHTA, CDR2 FQGNSA. The V and J ends lost 5 bases and 3 bases respectively, with 13 bases between them. The DNA of the CDR3 is TGTGCCAGCAGCATAGGGGGGCGAGACTATGGCTACACCTTC. Its translation is CASSIGGRDYGYTF.

The gene calls are TRBV9 and TRBJ1-4; 7 bases map to TRBD1. The CDR3 spans 15 residues. Per the germline V gene, CDR1 is SGDLS and CDR2 is YYNGEE. V lost 0 bases and J lost 7; bases outside the gene matches: 6. This CDR3 is CASSVAGGLGEKLFF. CDR3 bases: TGTGCCAGCAGCGTAGCAGGGGGGTTAGGTGAAAAACTGTTTTTT. The variable domain in full, with the rest retrieved from reference TRBV9 and TRBJ1-4, is DSGVTQTPKHLITATGQRVTLRCSPRSGDLSVYWYQQSLDQGLQFLIQYYNGEERAKGNILERFSAQQFPDLHSELNLSSLELGDSALYFCASSVAGGLGEKLFFGSGTQLSVL.

The V gene is TRBV11-3, the J gene TRBJ2-1; 15 positions match TRBD2. The CDR3 totals 16 residues. Germline trimming cut 5 bases from V and 10 bases from J; bases unmatched to any gene: 9. Germline CDR1 is SGHNT and CDR2 is YENEEA. CDR3 sequence: CASSLGTSGGTMEQFF. In DNA form, the CDR3 reads TGTGCCAGCAGCCTCGGGACTAGCGGGGGGACGATGGAGCAGTTCTTC.

The rearrangement joins TRBV12-3 or TRBV12-4 to TRBJ1-2; TRBD1 matches at 12 bases. The CDR3 contains 12 residues. With V trimmed by 5 bases and J by 9 bases, 1 base remained unmatched. The CDR3 protein is CASSGTGGRYTF. In DNA, the CDR3 is TGTGCCAGCAGTGGGACAGGGGGCCGCTACACCTTC.

V is TRBV11-2 and J is TRBJ2-7; D perhaps matches TRBD1 (5 bases). Trimming took 2 bases from V and 3 from J, leaving 8 bases between them. Germline V gene data show CDR1 as SGHAT and CDR2 as FQNNGV. This CDR3 comprises 13 residues. The CDR3 coding sequence is TGTGCCAGCAGCTTATCTACAGGCTACGAGCAGTACTTC. Its translation: CASSLSTGYEQYF. The variable domain in full, with the rest retrieved from reference TRBV11-2 and TRBJ2-7, is EAGVAQSPRYKIIEKRQSVAFWCNPISGHATLYWYQQILGQGPKLLIQFQNNGVVDDSQLPKDRFSAERLKGVDSTLKIQPAKLEDSAVYLCASSLSTGYEQYFGPGTRLTVT.

A few counts support this clone. The chain is built from TRBV2 and TRBJ1-2; 9 bases line up with TRBD1. The CDR3 sequence is 14 residues long. The trim removed 6 bases at V and 2 bases at J, leaving 4 bases unmatched. Germline V gene data show CDR1 as SNHLY and CDR2 as FYNNEI. The CDR3 region has the DNA TGTGCCAGCAGCCTGGGACAGGGCAACTATGGCTACACCTTC. Translated: CASSLGQGNYGYTF.

The chain is built from TRBV7-2 and TRBJ2-1; perhaps TRBD1 as D (7 bases). The length of the CDR3 is 13 residues. Germline assignment: CDR1 SGHTA and CDR2 FQGNSA. V was shortened by 6 bases and J by 9 bases, with 15 bases between the two germline ends. In nucleotides, the CDR3 is TGTGCCAGCAGTCGAAACCAGGGGGGTGAGCAGTTCTTC. This sequence encodes CASSRNQGGEQFF.

This clone has a handful of counts. In DNA form, the CDR3 reads TGTGCCAGTACGTTACGGGACAGGGCGAGAGACTACACCTTC. Translation: CASTLRDRARDYTF. V and J are TRBV19 and TRBJ1-2; TRBD1 agrees at 9 bases. V shed 7 bases, J shed 10 bases, and the junction held 13 bases outside the gene matches. The germline CDR1 and CDR2 sequences are LNHDA and SQIVND (reference sequence). This CDR3 region has 14 residues.

The genes are TRBV7-2 and TRBJ1-2; D may be TRBD1 (5 bases). The CDR3 extends over 16 amino acids. Trimming cost V 1 base and J 0 bases, with 12 bases left between them. Germline loops: CDR1 SGHTA, CDR2 FQGNSA. The CDR3 loop reads CASSLGGTGANYGYTF. In nucleotides, the CDR3 is TGTGCCAGCAGCTTAGGGGGGACGGGAGCTAACTATGGCTACACCTTC.

This clone was seen more than once but under ten times. CDR3 nucleotide sequence: TGTGCCAGCAGTCCGCCAGGGGGTCAGCCCCAGCATTTT. It specifies CASSPPGGQPQHF. V is TRBV27 and J is TRBJ1-5, with 7 positions matching TRBD1. Germline V CDR1 and CDR2: MNHEY, SMNVEV (reference sequence). Trimming at V came to 5 bases and at J to 6 bases, leaving 4 bases not matched to a gene. This CDR3 region has 13 residues.

The V and J genes are TRBV5-1 and TRBJ2-5; D gene unclear. Germline values: CDR1 SGHRS, CDR2 YFSETQ. The CDR3 runs 13 residues. Trimming left V 4 bases short and J 5 bases short, with 12 bases between. CDR3 region: CASSPVLSETQYF. In DNA, the CDR3 is TGCGCCAGCAGCCCGGTGCTAAGTGAGACCCAGTACTTC. Supplemented by reference TRBV5-1 and TRBJ2-5, the full variable domain reads KAGVTQTPRYLIKTRGQQVTLSCSPISGHRSVSWYQQTPGQGLQFLFEYFSETQRNKGNFPGRFSGRQFSNSRSEMNVSTLELGDSALYLCASSPVLSETQYFGPGTRLLVL.

This chain joins TRBV6-5 and TRBJ1-5; tentatively, D is TRBD1 (5 bases). The CDR3 is 14 residues long. The germline gives CDR1 MNHEY, CDR2 SVGAGI. V lost 6 bases to trimming and J lost 3 bases, with 12 bases between them. The CDR3 nucleotides are TGTGCCAGCAGGGACAACTGGGACAATCAGCCCCAGCATTTT. This encodes CASRDNWDNQPQHF.

CDR3: CASSLAFGGAGTDTQYF. The CDR3 region has the DNA TGTGCCAGCAGCTTAGCTTTTGGGGGGGCTGGCACAGATACGCAGTATTTT. V and J are TRBV7-2 and TRBJ2-3; weak D call: TRBD2 (7 bases). Looked up from germline, CDR1 is SGHTA and CDR2 is FQGNSA. The CDR3 spans 17 residues. Trimming removed 0 bases at V and 1 base at J, with 14 bases between.